This T cell receptor beta chain was observed in a study of OX40 agonist ivuxolimab in advanced cancers. Study-level information: People who had prior anti-PD-1, anti-PD-L1 or anti-CTLA-4 therapy could take part, and approximately 43% had some. Two patients with cutaneous melanoma and one with hepatocellular carcinoma, three in total, showed partial responses. Whole-study findings and limits: In general, CD8+ T cells held more expanded clones than CD4+ did, on average.

Patients were ruled out by autoimmune disease history or systemic immunosuppression. The CDR3 loop spans 14 amino acids. Trimming stripped 2 bases from V and 4 bases from J, with 6 bases between. In germline, CDR1 is MNHEY, CDR2 SMNVEV (reference sequence). Some clones are missing from TCRdb's copy, which holds only in-frame ones; the method was immunoSEQ multiplex PCR. Of 60,000 to 65,000 clones in the sample, 91% were seen once. About this clone itself: Its antigen is still unknown.

V is TRBV27 and J is TRBJ1-6; D may be TRBD1 (5 bases). Sequencing was performed on CD4+ or CD8+ T cells sorted from blood, taken in a trial of the OX40 agonist ivuxolimab. The sequence came from an adult with an advanced solid tumor such as melanoma, head and neck, liver or kidney cancer. Here the CDR3 reads CASSLKGYNSPLHF. The CDR3 DNA reads TGTGCCAGCAGTTTAAAGGGGTATAATTCACCCCTCCACTTT.